These 20 T cell receptor beta chains share one sample of origin, sequenced in a study of blood T cell repertoires in COVID-19. Sequenced by immunoSEQ multiplex PCR; TCRdb stores in-frame clones only, minus some. The table has over 150,000 clones, less than 85% seen once. The sample was PBMCs or T cells enriched from blood (not recorded which). The origin of the receptors is a woman in her thirties who had recovered from COVID-19.

The chain carries TRBV20-1 and TRBJ2-1; D is unresolved. V was pared by 3 bases and J by 4 bases, with 13 bases between. The CDR3 contains 14 residues. Per the germline V gene, CDR1 is DFQATT and CDR2 is SNEGSKA (reference sequence). The CDR3 spells CSASISYRYNEQFF. CDR3 nucleotides: TGCAGTGCTAGTATAAGTTACCGGTACAATGAGCAGTTCTTC.

The CDR3 loop is CASSKLRGSYIDGYTF. The CDR3 DNA sequence: TGTGCCAGCAGCAAGCTGCGGGGCTCTTATATCGATGGCTACACCTTC. The chain links TRBV11-2 to TRBJ1-2; possible D gene TRBD1, 5 bases. The CDR3 sequence is 16 residues long. V lost 5 bases and J 6 bases, leaving 22 bases between the germline ends. Germline V lookup: CDR1 SGHAT, CDR2 FQNNGV.

A note on this clone: This sample includes further DNA sequences coding for the same CDR3. The rearrangement links TRBV20-1 to TRBJ1-2; no clear D. V gave up 5 bases and J gave up 4 bases, with 8 bases separating them. Germline V CDR1 and CDR2: DFQATT, SNEGSKA (reference sequence). The CDR3 length is 11 residues. CDR3 DNA: TGCAGTGCTGGAGCGGGCTATGGCTACACCTTC. Its protein product is CSAGAGYGYTF.

Many counts were recorded for this clone. V gene TRBV18 combines with J gene TRBJ2-2; 7 bases are a match to TRBD1. CDR1 is KGHSH and CDR2 is LQKENI in the germline V gene. Germline trimming cut 3 bases from V and 3 bases from J; bases unmatched to any gene: 10. This CDR3 has 17 residues. The CDR3 region has the DNA TGTGCCAGCTCACCCCTTCTGACAGGGACGGACACCGGGGAGCTGTTTTTT. This sequence encodes CASSPLLTGTDTGELFF. The variable domain in full, with the rest retrieved from reference TRBV18 and TRBJ2-2, is NAGVMQNPRHLVRRRGQEARLRCSPMKGHSHVYWYRQLPEEGLKFMVYLQKENIIDESGMPKERFSAEFPKEGPSILRIQQVVRGDSAAYFCASSPLLTGTDTGELFFGEGSRLTVL.

This chain uses TRBV9 with TRBJ1-5; TRBD1 agrees at 7 bases. This CDR3 has 14 residues. The trim removed 0 bases at V and 7 bases at J, leaving 4 bases unmatched. The germline CDR1 and CDR2 sequences are SGDLS and YYNGEE. CDR3 coding DNA: TGTGCCAGCAGCGTAGGAGGGGGCGGGCAGCCCCAGCATTTT. Encoded protein: CASSVGGGGQPQHF. Combining the CDR3 with reference TRBV9 and TRBJ1-5 gives the whole variable domain DSGVTQTPKHLITATGQRVTLRCSPRSGDLSVYWYQQSLDQGLQFLIQYYNGEERAKGNILERFSAQQFPDLHSELNLSSLELGDSALYFCASSVGGGGQPQHFGDGTRLSIL.

The rearrangement joins TRBV15 to TRBJ1-5; D unclear. Trimming pared 5 bases from V and 5 bases from J, leaving 19 bases between. There are 16 residues in the CDR3. In germline, CDR1 is LNHNV, CDR2 YYDKDF (reference sequence). CDR3 in DNA: TGTGCCACCAGCCAGTCCGGGTTATTAATGGATCAGCCCCAGCATTTT. Protein: CATSQSGLLMDQPQHF.

V is TRBV7-2 and J is TRBJ1-2; perhaps TRBD1 as D (6 bases). CDR3 size: 14 residues. Trimming left V 5 bases short and J 3 bases short, with 13 bases between. Germline V gene sequence: CDR1 SGHTA, CDR2 FQGNSA. As DNA, the CDR3 is TGTGCCAGCAGCCCAAACAGGGTAGACTATGGCTACACCTTC. This sequence encodes CASSPNRVDYGYTF.

This chain links TRBV18 with TRBJ2-7; 10 bases are a match to TRBD1. The germline V gene encodes CDR1 KGHSH and CDR2 LQKENI. The CDR3 covers 15 residues. Trimming removed 0 bases from V and 3 bases from J; junction bases left unmatched: 2. The DNA for the CDR3 is TGTGCCAGCTCACCACCGGGACAGGGGATCTACGAGCAGTACTTC. Translation: CASSPPGQGIYEQYF. Full variable domain (rest looked up from reference TRBV18 and TRBJ2-7): NAGVMQNPRHLVRRRGQEARLRCSPMKGHSHVYWYRQLPEEGLKFMVYLQKENIIDESGMPKERFSAEFPKEGPSILRIQQVVRGDSAAYFCASSPPGQGIYEQYFGPGTRLTVT.

The rearrangement links TRBV18 to TRBJ1-2; 8 bases fit TRBD1. This CDR3 region has 18 residues. Per germline, CDR1 KGHSH and CDR2 LQKENI. V lost 3 bases to trimming and J lost 2 bases; unmatched junction nucleotides: 14. The chain's CDR3 is CASSPGRILQGVNYGYTF. CDR3 DNA sequence: TGTGCCAGCTCACCGGGCCGGATCTTACAGGGGGTAAACTATGGCTACACCTTC.

The chain joins TRBV5-4 to TRBJ1-6, with D possibly TRBD1 on 5 matching bases. Per germline, CDR1 SGHNT and CDR2 YYREEE (reference sequence). The germline V and J ends were trimmed by 0 bases and 7 bases, with 11 bases remaining between them. The CDR3 has 15 residues. The CDR3 here is CASSLVGEVNSPLHF. The CDR3 DNA reads TGTGCCAGCAGCTTGGTGGGGGAGGTGAATTCACCCCTCCACTTT.

The chain is built from TRBV6-5 and TRBJ1-1; TRBD1 aligns across 7 bases. V shed 4 bases and J 4 bases; nucleotides not matched to a gene: 6. This CDR3 comprises 14 residues. The germline V gene has CDR1 MNHEY and CDR2 SVGAGI. DNA of the CDR3: TGTGCCAGCAGTTCCCAATCAGGGGGCACTGAAGCTTTCTTT. Amino acids: CASSSQSGGTEAFF.

J is TRBJ2-1 and V is TRBV6-5; TRBD2 might be the D (5 bases). The germline V and J ends were trimmed by 1 base and 9 bases, with 10 bases remaining between them. The CDR3 contains 13 residues. Germline assignment: CDR1 MNHEY and CDR2 SVGAGI. The CDR3 DNA is TGTGCCAGCAGTTACTGGATGGGGAGTGAGCAGTTCTTC. Amino acids: CASSYWMGSEQFF.

CDR3 nucleotides: TGTGCCAGCAGCTTAGGGAGGGGCATATTCCAAGAGACCCAGTACTTC. Its translation is CASSLGRGIFQETQYF. The chain combines TRBV11-3 with TRBJ2-5, with a tentative D call TRBD2 (6 bases). The CDR3 extends over 16 amino acids. The germline CDR1 and CDR2 sequences are SGHNT and YENEEA. Trimming took off 1 base at V and 1 base at J, with 13 bases between the two ends.

The chain couples TRBV6-2 or TRBV6-3 to TRBJ1-2; no clear D. Trimming left V 5 bases short and J 3 bases short, with 10 bases between. CDR1 and CDR2 from the germline V gene are MNHEY and SVGEGT. The CDR3 sequence is 13 residues long. CDR3 loop: CASSPTPDYGYTF. CDR3 in DNA: TGTGCCAGCAGTCCGACACCCGACTATGGCTACACCTTC.

The CDR3 protein is CASSSGLKGYGYTF. In DNA, the CDR3 is TGTGCCAGCAGTTCAGGGTTAAAAGGCTATGGCTACACCTTC. The chain couples TRBV28 to TRBJ1-2; D may be TRBD1 (5 bases). This CDR3 spans 14 amino acids. Germline assignment: CDR1 MDHEN and CDR2 SYDVKM. V lost 4 bases, J lost 4 bases, and 13 bases lay in between.

This rearrangement joins TRBV29-1 to TRBJ2-2; a weak D match, TRBD1 (6 bases). Trimming took 6 bases from V and 4 from J, leaving 15 bases between them. Germline-derived CDR1 and CDR2 are SQVTM and ANQGSEA. The CDR3 consists of 14 residues. The CDR3 DNA sequence: TGCAGCGTCGGCAAACAGGGCATCACCGGGGAGCTGTTTTTT. Its translation: CSVGKQGITGELFF.

The V call is TRBV27, the J call TRBJ1-2; tentative D call: TRBD1 (5 bases). Germline-derived CDR1 and CDR2 are MNHEY and SMNVEV (reference sequence). The length of the CDR3 is 15 residues. V lost 4 bases and J lost 8, with 20 bases in between. As DNA, the CDR3 is TGTGCCAGCAGTTCCATACTACAGGTACCCCGGGGCTACACCTTC. Its protein is CASSSILQVPRGYTF.

The chain combines TRBV18 with TRBJ1-5; a possible D gene is TRBD1 (5 bases). Trimming cost V 2 bases and J 4 bases, with 9 bases left between them. Per germline, CDR1 KGHSH and CDR2 LQKENI. This CDR3 comprises 14 residues. The chain's CDR3 is CASSPAGNNQPQHF. The CDR3 bases are TGTGCCAGCTCACCAGCAGGGAATAATCAGCCCCAGCATTTT.

This chain joins TRBV27 and TRBJ2-1, with TRBD1 matching 7 bases. The CDR3 length is 16 residues. CDR1 and CDR2 from the germline V gene are MNHEY and SMNVEV (reference sequence). V was clipped by 0 bases and J by 4 bases; unmatched bases: 6. CDR3 residues: CASSLSGPGQYNEQFF. The CDR3 coding sequence is TGTGCCAGCAGTTTATCGGGCCCGGGACAGTACAATGAGCAGTTCTTC.

The rearrangement links TRBV29-1 to TRBJ2-5; TRBD2 matches at 11 bases. V dropped 0 bases and J dropped 13; count of bases not matched to a gene: 10. The germline gives CDR1 SQVTM, CDR2 ANQGSEA. There are 14 residues in the CDR3. This CDR3 is CSVEEGLAGGPRYF. The CDR3 DNA follows: TGCAGCGTTGAAGAGGGTCTAGCGGGGGGCCCACGGTACTTC.